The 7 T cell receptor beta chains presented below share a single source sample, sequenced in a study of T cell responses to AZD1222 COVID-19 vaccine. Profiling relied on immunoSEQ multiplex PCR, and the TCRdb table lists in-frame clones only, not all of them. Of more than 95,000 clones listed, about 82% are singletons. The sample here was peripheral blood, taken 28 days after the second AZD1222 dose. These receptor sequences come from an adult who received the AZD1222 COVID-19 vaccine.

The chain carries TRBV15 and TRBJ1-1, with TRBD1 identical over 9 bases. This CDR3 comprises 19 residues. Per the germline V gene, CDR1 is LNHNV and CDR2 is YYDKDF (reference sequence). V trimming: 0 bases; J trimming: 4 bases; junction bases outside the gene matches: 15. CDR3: CATSRDRRGQGEGGTEAFF. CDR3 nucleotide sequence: TGTGCCACCAGCAGAGATAGAAGGGGACAGGGAGAAGGGGGCACTGAAGCTTTCTTT.

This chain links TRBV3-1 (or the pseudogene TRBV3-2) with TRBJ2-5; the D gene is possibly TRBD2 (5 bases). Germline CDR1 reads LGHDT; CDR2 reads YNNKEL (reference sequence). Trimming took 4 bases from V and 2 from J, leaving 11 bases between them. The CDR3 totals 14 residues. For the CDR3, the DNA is TGTGCCAGCAGCCCCCGGGAACCTCAAGAGACCCAGTACTTC. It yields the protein CASSPREPQETQYF.

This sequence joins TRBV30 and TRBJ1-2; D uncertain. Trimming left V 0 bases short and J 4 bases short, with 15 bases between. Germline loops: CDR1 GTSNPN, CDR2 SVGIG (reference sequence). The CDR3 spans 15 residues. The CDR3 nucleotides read TGTGCCTGGAGTGTAGGTTTCAAGGAGTCCTATGGCTACACCTTC. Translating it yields CAWSVGFKESYGYTF.

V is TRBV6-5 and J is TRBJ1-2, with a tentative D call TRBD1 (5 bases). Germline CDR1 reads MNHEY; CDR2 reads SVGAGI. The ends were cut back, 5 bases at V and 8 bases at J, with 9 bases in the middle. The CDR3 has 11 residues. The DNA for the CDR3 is TGTGCCAGCAGTAACCGACAGGGCTACACCTTC. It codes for CASSNRQGYTF.

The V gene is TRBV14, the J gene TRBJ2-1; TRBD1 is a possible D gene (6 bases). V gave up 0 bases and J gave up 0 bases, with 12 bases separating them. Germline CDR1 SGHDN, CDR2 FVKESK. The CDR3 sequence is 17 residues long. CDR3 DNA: TGTGCCAGCAGCCAAGATGTCGGACAGAGCTCCTACAATGAGCAGTTCTTC. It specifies CASSQDVGQSSYNEQFF.

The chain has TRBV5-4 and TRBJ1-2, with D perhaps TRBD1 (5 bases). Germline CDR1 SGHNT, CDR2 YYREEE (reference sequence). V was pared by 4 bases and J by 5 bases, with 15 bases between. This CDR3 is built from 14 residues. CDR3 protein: CASSPGSGGYGYTF. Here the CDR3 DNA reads TGTGCCAGCAGCCCAGGGTCGGGTGGGTATGGCTACACCTTC.

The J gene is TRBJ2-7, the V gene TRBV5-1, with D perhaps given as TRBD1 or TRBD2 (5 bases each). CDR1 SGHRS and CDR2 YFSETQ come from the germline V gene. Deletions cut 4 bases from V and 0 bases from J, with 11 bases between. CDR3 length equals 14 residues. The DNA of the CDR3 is TGCGCCAGCAGCGAGGGACCGAGCTCCTACGAGCAGTACTTC. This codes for CASSEGPSSYEQYF.